This TCR beta chain was retrieved from a study of CD4 T cells in relation to SARS-CoV-2 and coronaviruses. Broader study findings: The cross-reactivity analysis covered only spike protein, not other viral proteins. Compared with monoreactive clones, crossreactive clones showed significantly weaker SARS-CoV-2 expansion. No donor gave both pre-pandemic and post-infection samples.

In regard to this clone: Its antigen remains unidentified.

Uncultured naive and memory CD4+ T cells supplied DNA for deep TCR-beta sequencing. Generated by immunoSEQ multiplex PCR, the TCRdb table keeps only in-frame clones and is missing some. Here the sample spans about 59,000 clones, roughly 90% being singletons. Unexposed donor CD4+ T cells date from 2011-2018, before the COVID-19 pandemic. V was shortened by 0 bases and J by 7 bases, with 11 bases between the two germline ends. CDR1 GTSNPN and CDR2 SVGIG come from the germline V gene (reference sequence). The CDR3 runs 13 residues. The sequencing input was memory CD4+ T cells from PBMCs. The rearrangement links TRBV30 to TRBJ2-3; TRBD2 is a possible D gene (5 bases). This receptor was obtained from a human donor in good health. The DNA for the CDR3 is TGTGCCTGGAGTGTAGCGGAGCGGAATACGCAGTATTTT. This codes for CAWSVAERNTQYF.